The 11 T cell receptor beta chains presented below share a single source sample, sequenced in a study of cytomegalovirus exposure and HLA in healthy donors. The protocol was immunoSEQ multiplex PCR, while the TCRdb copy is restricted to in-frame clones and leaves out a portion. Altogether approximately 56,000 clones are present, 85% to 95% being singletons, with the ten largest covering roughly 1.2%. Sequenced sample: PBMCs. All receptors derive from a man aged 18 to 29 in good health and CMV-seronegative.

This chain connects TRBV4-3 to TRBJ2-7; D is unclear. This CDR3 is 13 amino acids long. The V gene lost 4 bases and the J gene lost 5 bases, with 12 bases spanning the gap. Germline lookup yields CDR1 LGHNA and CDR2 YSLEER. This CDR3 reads CASSPDGLHEQYF. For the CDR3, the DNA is TGCGCCAGCAGCCCCGATGGGCTCCACGAGCAGTACTTC.

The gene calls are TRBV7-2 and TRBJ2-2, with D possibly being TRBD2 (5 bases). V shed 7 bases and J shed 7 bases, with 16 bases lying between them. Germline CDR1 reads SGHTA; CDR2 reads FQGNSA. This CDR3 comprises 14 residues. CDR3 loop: CASMSDGGHGELFF. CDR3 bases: TGTGCCAGCATGAGCGACGGAGGCCACGGGGAGCTGTTTTTT.

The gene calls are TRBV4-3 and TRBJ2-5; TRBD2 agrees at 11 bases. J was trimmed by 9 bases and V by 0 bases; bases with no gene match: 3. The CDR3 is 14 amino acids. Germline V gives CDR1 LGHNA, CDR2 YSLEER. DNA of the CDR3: TGCGCCAGCAGCCAAGATATGACTAGCGGGGCCCAGTACTTC. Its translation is CASSQDMTSGAQYF.

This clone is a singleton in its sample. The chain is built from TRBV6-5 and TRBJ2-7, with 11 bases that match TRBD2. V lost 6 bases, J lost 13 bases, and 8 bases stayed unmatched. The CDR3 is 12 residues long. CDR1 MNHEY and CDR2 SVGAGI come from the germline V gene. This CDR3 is CASRSLAGGFYF. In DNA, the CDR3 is TGTGCCAGCAGGAGTCTAGCGGGAGGATTCTACTTC.

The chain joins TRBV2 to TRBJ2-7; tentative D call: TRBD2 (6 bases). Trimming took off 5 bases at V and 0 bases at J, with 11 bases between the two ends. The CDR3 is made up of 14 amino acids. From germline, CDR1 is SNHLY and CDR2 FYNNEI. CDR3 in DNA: TGTGCCAGCAGTTCTGCTAGCGCCTCCTACGAGCAGTACTTC. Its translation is CASSSASASYEQYF.

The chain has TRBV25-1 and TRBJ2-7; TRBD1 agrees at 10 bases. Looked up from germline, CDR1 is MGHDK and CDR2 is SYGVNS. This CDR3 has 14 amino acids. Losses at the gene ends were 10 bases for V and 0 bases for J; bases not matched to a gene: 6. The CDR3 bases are TGTGCCACCACGGGGACAGGGGTCTCCTACGAGCAGTACTTC. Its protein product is CATTGTGVSYEQYF.

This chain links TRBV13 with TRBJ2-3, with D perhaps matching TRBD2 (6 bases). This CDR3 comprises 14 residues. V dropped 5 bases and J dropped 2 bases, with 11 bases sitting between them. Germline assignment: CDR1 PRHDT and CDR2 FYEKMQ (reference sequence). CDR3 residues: CASSTTSPTDTQYF. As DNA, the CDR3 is TGTGCCAGCAGCACGACTAGTCCCACAGATACGCAGTATTTT.

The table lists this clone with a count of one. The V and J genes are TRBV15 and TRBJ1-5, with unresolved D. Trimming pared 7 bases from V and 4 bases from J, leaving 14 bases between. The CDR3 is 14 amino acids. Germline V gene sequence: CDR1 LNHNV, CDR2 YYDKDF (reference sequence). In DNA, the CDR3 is TGTGCCACCAAGGGTCGGGGTTTTAATCAGCCCCAGCATTTT. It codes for CATKGRGFNQPQHF.

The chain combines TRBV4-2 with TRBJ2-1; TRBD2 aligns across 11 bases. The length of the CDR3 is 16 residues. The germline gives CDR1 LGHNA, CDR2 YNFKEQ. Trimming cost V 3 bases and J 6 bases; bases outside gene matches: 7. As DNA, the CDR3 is TGTGCCAGCAGCCAGGAGACTAGCGGGATTTTCAATGAGCAGTTCTTC. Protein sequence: CASSQETSGIFNEQFF.

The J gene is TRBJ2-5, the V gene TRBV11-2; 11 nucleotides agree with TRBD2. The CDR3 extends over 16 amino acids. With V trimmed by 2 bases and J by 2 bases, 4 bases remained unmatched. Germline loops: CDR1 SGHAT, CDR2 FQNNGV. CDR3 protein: CASSLTLAGEQETQYF. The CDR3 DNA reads TGTGCCAGCAGCTTAACACTAGCGGGAGAACAAGAGACCCAGTACTTC.

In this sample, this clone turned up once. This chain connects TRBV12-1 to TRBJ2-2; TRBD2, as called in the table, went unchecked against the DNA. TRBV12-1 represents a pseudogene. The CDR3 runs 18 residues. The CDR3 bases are TGTGCCAGCATCATCAGACGGAGCGGGGCTTCGAACACCGGGGAGCTGTTTTTT. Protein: CASIIRRSGASNTGELFF.